The clone carrying this T cell receptor (beta chain) was counted at least ten times. What it binds is unknown. The data stem from a study of regulatory T cells in long-lasting Graves disease. General study points: It was peripheral blood alone, not thyroid tissue, that was studied.

Researchers made TCR beta libraries by using iRepertoire HTBI primers and running Arm-PCR on CDR3 regions. TCRdb used MiXCR to reprocess the multiplex PCR reads, holding one entry per CDR3 protein. The repertoire includes over 450,000 distinct CDR3 sequences, around 12% of them detected once, and around 9.3% sits in the top ten. Time point denoted: newly diagnosed GD, antithyroid drugs for less than 3 months. Extracted PBMC RNA gave rise to the TCR library. Germline V gene data show CDR1 as MDHEN and CDR2 as SYDVKM. The CDR3 is made up of 13 amino acids. Trimming pared 8 bases from V and 10 bases from J, leaving 17 bases between. The same data also went into a second study, on T cells in Graves' hyperthyroidism and ophthalmopathy. That work states: Expanded thyroid clonotypes (above 0.001) were mostly also found in blood.

This receptor was obtained from a woman aged 30 to 39 with Graves disease. The chain has TRBV28 and TRBJ1-4, with unresolved D. Sequenced here: peripheral blood mononuclear cells (PBMCs), sampled at new diagnosis, from a patient treated with antithyroid drugs. The CDR3 DNA reads as TGTGCCAGCCTGACATCTTGGGCGGGAAAACTGTTTTTT. Translation: CASLTSWAGKLFF.